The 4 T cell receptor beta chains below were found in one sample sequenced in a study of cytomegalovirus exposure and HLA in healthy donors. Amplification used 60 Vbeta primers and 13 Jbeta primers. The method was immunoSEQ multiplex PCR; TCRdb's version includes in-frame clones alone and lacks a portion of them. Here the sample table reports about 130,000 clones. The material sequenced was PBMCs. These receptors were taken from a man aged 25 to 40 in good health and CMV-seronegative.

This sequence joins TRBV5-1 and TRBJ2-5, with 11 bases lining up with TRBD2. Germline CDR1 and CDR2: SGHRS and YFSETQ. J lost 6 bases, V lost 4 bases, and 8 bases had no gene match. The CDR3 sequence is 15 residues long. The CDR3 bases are TGCGCCAGCAGCCTCCCGGCTAGCGGGAGGCAGACCCAGTACTTC. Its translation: CASSLPASGRQTQYF.

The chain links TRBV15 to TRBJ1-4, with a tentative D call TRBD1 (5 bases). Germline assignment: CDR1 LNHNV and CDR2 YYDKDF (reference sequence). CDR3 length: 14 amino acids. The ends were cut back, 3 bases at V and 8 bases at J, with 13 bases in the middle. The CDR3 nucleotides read TGTGCCACCAGCAGTATTGGACATATAGAAAAACTGTTTTTT. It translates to CATSSIGHIEKLFF.

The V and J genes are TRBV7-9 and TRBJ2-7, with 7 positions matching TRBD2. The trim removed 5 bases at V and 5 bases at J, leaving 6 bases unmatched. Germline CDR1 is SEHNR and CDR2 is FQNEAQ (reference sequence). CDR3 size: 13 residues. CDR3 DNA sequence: TGTGCCAGCAGCACCGGGACTATCGACGAGCAGTACTTC. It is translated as CASSTGTIDEQYF.

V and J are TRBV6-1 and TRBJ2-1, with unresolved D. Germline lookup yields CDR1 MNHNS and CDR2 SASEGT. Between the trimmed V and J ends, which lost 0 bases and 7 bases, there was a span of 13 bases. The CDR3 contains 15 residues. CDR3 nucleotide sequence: TGTGCCAGCAGTGAAGCGCGAGTAGCCCGTAATGAGCAGTTCTTC. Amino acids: CASSEARVARNEQFF.